A selection of T cell receptor beta chains follows, all from one sample in a study of human T cells and chemical hapten exposure. TCRdb re-analysed the RACE reads in MiXCR, keeping a single row per CDR3 protein. This repertoire shows some 180,000 distinct CDR3 sequences, more than 20% found once; its top ten account for under 7.5%. Source: whole blood, taken in connection with sensitization to the hapten diphenylcyclopropenone (DPC). These TCRs come from a woman in her forties or fifties with alopecia areata. Some clones in this sample may be carry-over from other donors' samples. CDR3s include the opening cysteine and the closing phenylalanine or tryptophan. A D gene is named only where the DNA matches it firmly. The size entry is marked missing in some rows and otherwise reads once, few, many or a size class.

. | TRBD2 | TRBJ2-7 | TRBV2 | TGTGCCAGCAGTGCTTTCTTTTTGCGGGAGTCTTACGAGCAGTACTTC | CASSAFFLRESYEQYF
few | TRBD2 | TRBJ2-3 | TRBV24-1 | TGTGCCACCAGTTCGTCAGCGGGAGGTTCAGATACGCAGTATTTT | CATSSSAGGSDTQYF
few | TRBD1 | TRBJ1-1 | TRBV10-2 | TGCGCCAGCAGTGGGGGGCCCCACAGGGGGCGCGAGACTGAAGCTTTCTTT | CASSGGPHRGRETEAFF
few | . | TRBJ2-7 | TRBV29-1 | TGCAGCGCCTTGGACGGCACCTACGAGCAGTACTTC | CSALDGTYEQYF
. | . | TRBJ2-7 | TRBV27 | TGTGCCAGCAGCGGGGCAGGCGCGTCATACGAGCAGTACTTC | CASSGAGASYEQYF
. | . | TRBJ2-5 | TRBV7-2 | TGTGCCTGCAGCACCCGGTCTCAAGAGACCCAGTACTTC | CACSTRSQETQYF
. | TRBD1 | TRBJ1-1 | TRBV4-2 | TGTGCCAGCAGCCGACAGACAGGGACCTTTGAAGCTTTCTTT | CASSRQTGTFEAFF
few | . | TRBJ1-5 | TRBV19 | TGTGCCAGTAGTTTATCTATCGTCCCATCTAAGGAGCCCCAGCATTTT | CASSLSIVPSKEPQHF
few | TRBD2 | TRBJ2-7 | TRBV20-1 | TGCAGTGCTAGCGCGCTAGCGGGAAACGAGCAGTACTTC | CSASALAGNEQYF
. | . | TRBJ1-3 | TRBV6-5 | TGTGCCAGCAGTTATGGGGACCTCGTCCCGGGAAACACCATATATTTT | CASSYGDLVPGNTIYF
. | . | TRBJ1-1 | TRBV4-1 | TGCGCCAGCAGCCAAGGGGCCAGCCGTGAAGCTTTCTTT | CASSQGASREAFF
few | . | TRBJ1-1 | TRBV6-5 | TGTGCCAGCGCCCCGACTGTGATGAAGGGTGAAGCTTTCTTT | CASAPTVMKGEAFF
once | TRBD2 | TRBJ2-1 | TRBV13 | TGTGCCAGCAGCTTATACCGACGGGCCGGCGGGAGAGGGTCCCCCAATGAGCAGTTCTTC | CASSLYRRAGGRGSPNEQFF
. | TRBD1 | TRBJ1-5 | TRBV5-6 | TGTGCCAGCAGCTTACAGGGGAGGTTTGGCAATCAGCCCCAGCATTTT | CASSLQGRFGNQPQHF
. | . | TRBJ1-6 | TRBV27 | TGTGCCTCCAGCCCCGTGTTGGGGGATTCACCCCTCCACTTT | CASSPVLGDSPLHF
. | TRBD2 | TRBJ2-7 | TRBV20-1 | TGCAGTGCTGGGCCCCCCGCGGGAGGGTCCTACGAGCAGTACTTC | CSAGPPAGGSYEQYF
once | . | TRBJ1-2 | TRBV29-1 | TGCAGCGTTGAAGAATCAGGAAGATCAAATGGCTACACCTTC | CSVEESGRSNGYTF
. | . | TRBJ2-5 | TRBV18 | TGTGCCAGCTCACGGGAGTTACAAGAGACCCAGTACTTC | CASSRELQETQYF
. | . | TRBJ2-2 | TRBV9 | TGTGCCAGCAGCGGTTTTAAGGCGGCGGGGACCGGGGAGCTGTTTTTT | CASSGFKAAGTGELFF
few | TRBD2 | TRBJ2-7 | TRBV10-2 | TGCGCCAGCAGTGCGGGGACTAGCGGGAGTTTTGGCGAGCAGTACTTC | CASSAGTSGSFGEQYF
. | . | TRBJ2-7 | TRBV2 | TGTGCCAGCAGTGAAGCGCTTATGTTGCAGTACTTC | CASSEALMLQYF
few | TRBD1 | TRBJ1-4 | TRBV6-5 | TGTGCCAGCAGTTACTCGGGGACAGTCGAAAAACTGTTTTTT | CASSYSGTVEKLFF
few | . | TRBJ2-7 | TRBV7-9 | TGTGCCAGCAGCTATTCCGGGCTGTCCTACGAGCAGTACTTC | CASSYSGLSYEQYF
. | . | TRBJ2-7 | TRBV7-9 | TGTGCCAGCAGCGACCGTCATAGCTTCTACGAGCAGTACTTC | CASSDRHSFYEQYF
many | . | TRBJ1-1 | TRBV19 | TGTGCCAGTCGCATTCAAGCGAACACTGAAGCTTTCTTT | CASRIQANTEAFF
few | . | TRBJ2-2 | TRBV5-1 | TGCGCCAGCAGCCCGGAGGGGGTTGCCGGGGAGCTGTTTTTT | CASSPEGVAGELFF
. | TRBD1 | TRBJ1-5 | TRBV29-1 | TGCAGCGTTGCCAGGGGGCGCGGTCAGCCCCAGCATTTT | CSVARGRGQPQHF
. | . | TRBJ1-5 | TRBV27 | TGTGCCAGCAGTCCTGGGTTCGGAAATCAGCCCCAGCATTTT | CASSPGFGNQPQHF
. | . | TRBJ1-1 | TRBV7-6 | TGTGCCAGCAGCTTAGATAGGCAGGAGTACACTGAAGCTTTCTTT | CASSLDRQEYTEAFF
few | . | TRBJ1-6 | TRBV14 | TGTGCCAGCAGCCAAGCTGCGGGGGAGGCCCTCCACTTT | CASSQAAGEALHF
. | . | TRBJ2-3 | TRBV27 | TGTGCCAGCAGTTTACAGTTCGGCACAGATACGCAGTATTTT | CASSLQFGTDTQYF